A single TCR beta chain is shown here with its context. Its cognate antigen is unknown. V was clipped by 5 bases and J by 6 bases, with 20 bases between them. The CDR3 extends over 16 amino acids. The germline CDR1 and CDR2 sequences are MDHEN and SYDVKM. These data come from a study of T cell responses to AZD1222 COVID-19 vaccine. Findings and limits, study-wide: Dominant at 160-218 and 743-854, vaccine-associated CD4 TCRs also spanned spike.

The protocol was immunoSEQ multiplex PCR, while the TCRdb copy is restricted to in-frame clones and leaves out a portion. Of 150,000 to 200,000 clones listed, 90% to 95% are singletons. The receptor comes from an adult who received the AZD1222 COVID-19 vaccine. Specimen: peripheral blood, collected 28 days after the second AZD1222 dose. The chain employs TRBV28 and TRBJ2-1; no definite D call. CDR3 sequence: CASSPNSDDWANEQFF. The CDR3 bases are TGTGCCAGCAGTCCTAACAGCGACGATTGGGCCAATGAGCAGTTCTTC.